The clone carrying this T cell receptor beta chain was seen just once. This sample was taken from a study of blood T cell repertoires in COVID-19. Using immunoSEQ multiplex PCR, the repertoire was profiled, and TCRdb retains in-frame clones only, with some absent. The table lists 300,000 or so clones, roughly 91% of them singletons. Donors were grouped by their self-reported clinical history. V lost 4 bases, J lost 7 bases, and 11 bases stayed unmatched. Per germline, CDR1 ENHRY and CDR2 SYGVKD. This CDR3 spans 16 amino acids. The rearrangement uses TRBV10-3 and TRBJ1-1; 11 bases agree with TRBD1. The sequence was obtained from a woman in her forties or fifties who had been exposed to COVID-19. The sample consisted of PBMCs or T cells enriched from blood (not recorded which). The CDR3 protein is CAISGNRGQGEVEAFF. In nucleotides, the CDR3 is TGTGCCATCAGTGGGAACCGGGGACAGGGGGAGGTTGAAGCTTTCTTT.